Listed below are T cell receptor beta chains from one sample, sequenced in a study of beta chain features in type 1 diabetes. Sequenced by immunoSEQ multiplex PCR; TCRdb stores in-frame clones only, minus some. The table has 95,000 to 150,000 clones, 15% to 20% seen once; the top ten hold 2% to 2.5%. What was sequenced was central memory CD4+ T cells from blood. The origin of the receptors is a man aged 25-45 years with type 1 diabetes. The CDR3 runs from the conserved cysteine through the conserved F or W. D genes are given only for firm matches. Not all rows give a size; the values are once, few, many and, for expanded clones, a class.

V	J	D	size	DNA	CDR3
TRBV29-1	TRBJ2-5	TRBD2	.	TGCAGCGTTGGCTACGGGGGGGTGACCCAGTACTTC	CSVGYGGVTQYF
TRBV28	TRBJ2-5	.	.	TGTGCCAGCAGTTCAAGCCAAGAGACCCAGTACTTC	CASSSSQETQYF
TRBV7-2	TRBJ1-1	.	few	TGTGCCAGCAGCTTAGAAGCTATGGGGACTGAAGCTTTCTTT	CASSLEAMGTEAFF
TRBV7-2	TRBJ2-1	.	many	TGTGCCAGCAGCCAGGTCCGGTGGGCGGATGAGCAGTTCTTC	CASSQVRWADEQFF
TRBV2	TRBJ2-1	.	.	TGTGCCAGCAGGCCCCGGACAACAAAATTGTTCTTC	CASRPRTTKLFF
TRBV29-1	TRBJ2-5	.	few	TGCAGCTGCCGGGGAGCAGGGAAAGAGACCCAGTACTTC	CSCRGAGKETQYF
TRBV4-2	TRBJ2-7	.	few	TGTGCCAGCAGCCAAGTACCGACAGGTGCCTACGAGCAGTACTTC	CASSQVPTGAYEQYF
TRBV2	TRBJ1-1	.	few	TGTGCCAGCAGTGACAGGTGGGGGATTACTGAAGCTTTCTTT	CASSDRWGITEAFF
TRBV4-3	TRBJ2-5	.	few	TGCGCCAGCAGCCAAGCGGCAGGGGGGACTCAAGAGACCCAGTACTTC	CASSQAAGGTQETQYF
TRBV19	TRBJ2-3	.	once	TGTGCCAGTAGTATCGCAGAGAGCACAGATACGCAGTATTTT	CASSIAESTDTQYF
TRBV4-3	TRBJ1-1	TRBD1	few	TGCGCCAGCAGCCAAGATGACAGGGGCACTGAAGCTTTCTTT	CASSQDDRGTEAFF
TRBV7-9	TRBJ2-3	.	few	TGTGCCAGCAGCCCGGGACTGGCACCAGATACGCAGTATTTT	CASSPGLAPDTQYF
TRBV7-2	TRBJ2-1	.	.	TGTGCCAGCAGCCCCACCCCTTCGAGTGAGCAGTTCTTC	CASSPTPSSEQFF
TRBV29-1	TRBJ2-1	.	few	TGCAGCGTTGTTCAGTTGGCAGGGGACAATGAGCAGTTCTTC	CSVVQLAGDNEQFF
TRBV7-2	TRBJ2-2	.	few	TGTGCCAGCAGCTTAGAGGCCGGGGAGCTGTTTTTT	CASSLEAGELFF
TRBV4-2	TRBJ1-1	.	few	TGTGCCAGCAGCTTGGCGCGGGGGGCGAACACTGAAGCTTTCTTT	CASSLARGANTEAFF
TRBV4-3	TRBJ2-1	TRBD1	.	TGCGCCAGCAGCCAGGGGACAGGGGGTTACAATGAGCAGTTCTTC	CASSQGTGGYNEQFF
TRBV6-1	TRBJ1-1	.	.	TGTGCCAGCAGTCTTACAGCCGGGAGGTTGACTGAAGCTTTCTTT	CASSLTAGRLTEAFF
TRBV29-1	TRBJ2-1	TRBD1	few	TGCAGCGTTGAAAAGGGGGCAGGGACCAATGAGCAGTTCTTC	CSVEKGAGTNEQFF
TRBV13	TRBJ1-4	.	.	TGTGCCAGCAGCCAGACTGGCTTCAGGGCGAAAGATGAAAAACTGTTTTTT	CASSQTGFRAKDEKLFF
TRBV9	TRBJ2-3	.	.	TGTGCCAGCAGCCTTAGGACAGCTAGCACAGATACGCAGTATTTT	CASSLRTASTDTQYF
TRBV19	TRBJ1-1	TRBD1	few	TGTGCCAGTAGTATGAACAGGGGCGCGAACACTGAAGCTTTCTTT	CASSMNRGANTEAFF
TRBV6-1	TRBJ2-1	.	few	TGTGCCAGCATTGGGGTTGTTGAGCAGTTCTTC	CASIGVVEQFF
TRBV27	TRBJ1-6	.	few	TGTGCCAGCAGGTTCATGGGTTCACCCCTCCACTTT	CASRFMGSPLHF
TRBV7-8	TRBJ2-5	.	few	TGTGCCAGCAGACAGGACAGTGATTACGGGGAGACCCAGTACTTC	CASRQDSDYGETQYF
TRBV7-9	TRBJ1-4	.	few	TGTGCCAGCAGCTTAGGACAGGCTTTTGAAAAACTGTTTTTT	CASSLGQAFEKLFF
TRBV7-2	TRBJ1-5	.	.	TGTGCCAGCAGCTTAGAGGTGAGGGAAGGTCAGCCCCAGCATTTT	CASSLEVREGQPQHF
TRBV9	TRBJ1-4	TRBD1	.	TGTGCCAGCAGCGCCGGGACAGATACTAATGAAAAACTGTTTTTT	CASSAGTDTNEKLFF
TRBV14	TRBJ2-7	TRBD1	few	TGTGCCAGCAGCCGTTCCGGGACAGGGCTCTACGAGCAGTACTTC	CASSRSGTGLYEQYF
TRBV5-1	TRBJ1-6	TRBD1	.	TGCGCCAGCAGCCCCGGGACAGGGGTTTCACCCCTCCACTTT	CASSPGTGVSPLHF
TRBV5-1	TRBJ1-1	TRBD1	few	TGCGCCAGCAGCCCCCAGGGGACAGGGATGAACACTGAAGCTTTCTTT	CASSPQGTGMNTEAFF
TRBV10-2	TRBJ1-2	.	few	TGCGCCAGCAGTGACAGGGTAGCCTACACCTTC	CASSDRVAYTF
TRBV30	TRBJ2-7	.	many	TGTGCCTGGAAAGTAGGGGTCTACGAGCAGTACTTC	CAWKVGVYEQYF
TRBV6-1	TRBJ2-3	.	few	TGTGCCAGCAGTGAAGCGTGGGGACCCAAGGCAGATACGCAGTATTTT	CASSEAWGPKADTQYF
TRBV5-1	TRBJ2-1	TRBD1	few	TGCGCCAGCAGCTTGGTTAGGCAGGGGGCGAACGAGCAGTTCTTC	CASSLVRQGANEQFF
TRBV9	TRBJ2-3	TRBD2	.	TGTGCCAGCAGCCAAATAGCGGGCCGGGCAGATACGCAGTATTTT	CASSQIAGRADTQYF
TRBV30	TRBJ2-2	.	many	TGTGCCTGGAGTGTTAACGCCTTGGAGGGGTTGATTACCGGGGAGCTGTTTTTT	CAWSVNALEGLITGELFF
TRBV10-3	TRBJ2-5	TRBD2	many	TGTGCCATCTCCGCGGGACCACCGGGACTAGCGGGCCAAGAGACCCAGTACTTC	CAISAGPPGLAGQETQYF
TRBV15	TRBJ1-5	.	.	TGTGCCACCAGCAGAGGGAGGGAGGAGCCCCAGCATTTT	CATSRGREEPQHF
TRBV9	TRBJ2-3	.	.	TGTGCCAGCAGCGCTAGTCATAGCACAGATACGCAGTATTTT	CASSASHSTDTQYF
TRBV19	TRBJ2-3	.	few	TGTGCCAGTGGTAAGAACACAGATACGCAGTATTTT	CASGKNTDTQYF
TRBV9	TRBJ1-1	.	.	TGTGCCAGCAGCGCAAACGGGCGCTTGAACACTGAAGCTTTCTTT	CASSANGRLNTEAFF
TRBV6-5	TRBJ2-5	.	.	TGTGCCAGCACCCGAGGAGGGGCGGGTCAAGAGACCCAGTACTTC	CASTRGGAGQETQYF
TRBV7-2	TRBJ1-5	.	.	TGTGCCAGCAGCGTTCGGGGGGGCAGCAATCAGCCCCAGCATTTT	CASSVRGGSNQPQHF
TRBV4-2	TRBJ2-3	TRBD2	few	TGTGCCAGCAGACGCGGGGGAGCTAGCACAGATACGCAGTATTTT	CASRRGGASTDTQYF
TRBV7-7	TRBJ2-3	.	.	TGTGCTAGCAGCCGACAACTAGGCACAGATACGCAGTATTTT	CASSRQLGTDTQYF
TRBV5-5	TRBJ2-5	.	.	TGTGCCAGCAGCCAAGATAAACAAGAGACCCAGTACTTC	CASSQDKQETQYF
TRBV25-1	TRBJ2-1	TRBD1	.	TGTGCCAGCGGGTTGGGACAGAGGGTTGGCAATGAGCAGTTCTTC	CASGLGQRVGNEQFF
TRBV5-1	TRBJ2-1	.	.	TGCGCCAGCAGCTCCTCCCTAAATGCGCGGGGAAGTGAGCAGTTCTTC	CASSSSLNARGSEQFF
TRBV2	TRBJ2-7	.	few	TGTGCCAGCAGTGAAGCGATCCACGAGCAGTACTTC	CASSEAIHEQYF
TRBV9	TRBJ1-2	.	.	TGTGCCAGCGTACAGGGATCCGGGTATGGCTACACCTTC	CASVQGSGYGYTF
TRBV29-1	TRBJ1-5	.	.	TGCAGCGTTTCAAGAGGGATGGGCAATCAGCCCCAGCATTTT	CSVSRGMGNQPQHF
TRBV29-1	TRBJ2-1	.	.	TGCAGCGTTGAAAAGTCGGGCTTGCGCCACGGTCACAATGAGCAGTTCTTC	CSVEKSGLRHGHNEQFF
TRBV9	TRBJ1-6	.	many	TGTGCCAGCAGCCCGAGCAGTGGTTCACCCCTCCACTTT	CASSPSSGSPLHF